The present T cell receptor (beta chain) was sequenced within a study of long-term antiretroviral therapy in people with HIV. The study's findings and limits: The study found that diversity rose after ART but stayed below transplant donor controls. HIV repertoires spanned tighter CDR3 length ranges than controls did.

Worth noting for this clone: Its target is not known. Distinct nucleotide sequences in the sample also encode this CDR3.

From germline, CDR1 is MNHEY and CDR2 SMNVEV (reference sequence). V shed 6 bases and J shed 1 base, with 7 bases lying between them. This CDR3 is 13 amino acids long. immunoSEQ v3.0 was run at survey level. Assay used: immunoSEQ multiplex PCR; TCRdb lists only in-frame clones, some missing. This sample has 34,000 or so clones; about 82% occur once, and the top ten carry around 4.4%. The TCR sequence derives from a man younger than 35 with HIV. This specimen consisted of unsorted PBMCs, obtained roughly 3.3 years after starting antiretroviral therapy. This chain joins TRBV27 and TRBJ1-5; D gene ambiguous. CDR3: CASRLWSNQPQHF. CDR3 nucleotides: TGTGCCAGCAGACTGTGGAGCAATCAGCCCCAGCATTTT.